This record concerns one T cell receptor (beta chain) sequence. No cognate antigen has been identified for it. Per-base qualities were not stored, and no clone one base away is much larger. Libraries were built with 5' RACE. The data were produced on an Illumina HiSeq 2000. A universal primer binding site was introduced by template switching, and a unique molecular identifier was present in the final cDNA, enabling accurate counting of TCR cDNA molecules. Specific primers in the conserved constant-segment region were used to synthesize first-strand cDNA for TCR alpha and beta chains. To control for contamination, each cDNA library was double barcoded with a SMART-Mk sample barcode plus Illumina barcodes. TruSeq adapter sequences and Illumina sample barcodes were added in two successive PCR steps. Sequencing of the TCR alpha and beta cDNA libraries was done on the Illumina HiSeq platform using custom primers. In the original analysis: MiGEC processed the raw reads to extract unique molecular identifiers, while MiXCR was used to determine the CDR3 positions. For each individual, recombination models were inferred using an EM algorithm with the repgenHMM and IGoR tools. The tcR package in R was used for shared clonotype analysis, with sharing normalized by the product of cloneset sizes. Out-of-frame nonproductive sequences were analyzed to study raw recombination free of thymic and clonal selection effects. TCRdb's own reprocessing of the public reads used fastp at Q25 and MiXCR and kept productive beta chains. One record per CDR3 amino acid sequence lists the most common genes and DNA. Clone size and V and J calls follow TCRdb, not the original study. The sample table contains hundreds of thousands of distinct CDR3 sequences; only one count was recorded for 8.6% of them. Roughly 0.9% of the sample is taken by the ten largest.

This sample was included in a study of identical twins (TCRdb year 2016). For the wider study: The study deep-sequenced TCR alpha and beta repertoires from monozygotic twins, unrelated adults of various ages and cord blood to test whether fetal clonotypes persist. Replicate twin experiments were performed at different times using different library preparation protocols to rule out contamination. Overall results and qualifications from the work: Compared with coincidental sharing between unrelated individuals, out-of-frame TCR alpha sequences shared between twins had an excess of sequences with low generation probability. Because the same donors could not be followed over many years, the conclusions depended on cross-sectional statistical analysis. Fewer insertions were carried by abundant cord blood beta clonotypes, a similar but weaker trend appeared in young adult naive repertoires, and no such trend appeared in memory repertoires. Invariant T cells such as MAIT and iNKT could partly confound zero-insertion analyses, though diverse VJ usage argued against this for most clonotypes. In beta out-of-frame sequences, excess twin sharing was weaker, because having fewer shared sequences lowered the signal-to-noise ratio. Out-of-frame TCR alpha sharing in monozygotic twins was systematically underestimated by recombination models, whereas sharing between unrelated individuals was in agreement with the recombination models.

Taken from cysteine to phenylalanine, the CDR3 has 14 residues. Only the CDR3 DNA is retained, 42 bases long and in frame from the first base. The germline V end is reduced by 4 bases and the J end by 7 bases; junction bases left unmatched: 3. CDR1 and CDR2, looked up from the germline V gene, are SGDLS and YYNGEE. Every donor was a healthy Caucasian. The twin cohort consisted of three pairs of female monozygotic twins, all aged about 18 to 30 years. Peripheral blood mononuclear cells were used as the source from which RNA for TCR libraries was isolated. The sample was also reused in another study, on yellow fever vaccine responses in identical twins. As the second publication notes: The authors reported that the T cell response to vaccination in identical twins appeared partly convergent and partly personalized. In the study, vaccine-responding T cell clones were precisely tracked in identical twins.

The rearranged chain carries TRBV9 and TRBJ2-1; 12 bases in between match TRBD2. The sequenced sample consisted of PBMCs. This sequence was found in a woman aged 18-35 years in good health. The CDR3 protein: CASSRTSGANEQFF. The DNA sequence is as follows: TGTGCCAGCAGCAGGACTAGCGGGGCAAATGAGCAGTTCTTC.